One and the same sample provided the 24 T cell receptor beta chains below, sequenced in a study of cytomegalovirus exposure and HLA in healthy donors. TCRdb's table, derived via immunoSEQ multiplex PCR, lists solely in-frame clones and lacks some. Among about 250,000 clones listed, roughly 84% were seen once. Sequences were obtained from PBMCs. Receptors were obtained from a young man in good health and CMV-seropositive.

This chain connects TRBV10-2 to TRBJ1-1, with 8 nucleotides matching TRBD1. The CDR3 length is 13 residues. The germline gives CDR1 WSHSY, CDR2 SAAADI. The V gene end was trimmed by 6 bases and the J gene end by 6 bases; junction bases not matched to a gene: 6. The CDR3 loop reads CASRGTGRPEAFF. CDR3 DNA sequence: TGCGCCAGCAGAGGGACAGGACGTCCTGAAGCTTTCTTT.

A word on this clone: At one end, the junction sequence differs from germline, possibly due to a read error. The rearrangement links TRBV11-2 to TRBJ1-1; D is ambiguous. Germline-derived CDR1 and CDR2 are SGHAT and FQNNGV. This CDR3 spans 14 amino acids. The CDR3 DNA is TGTGCCAGCAACTTAGTTGGGGTTGGCACTGAAGCTTTCTTT. It codes for CASNLVGVGTEAFF.

The gene calls are TRBV5-1 and TRBJ2-6; no clear D gene. The CDR3 extends over 15 amino acids. The ends were cut back, 0 bases at V and 0 bases at J, with 4 bases in the middle. Germline lookup yields CDR1 SGHRS and CDR2 YFSETQ. For the CDR3, the DNA is TGCGCCAGCAGCTTGGGAACCTCTGGGGCCAACGTCCTGACTTTC. Residues: CASSLGTSGANVLTF. Based on the CDR3 plus reference TRBV5-1 and TRBJ2-6, the full variable domain is KAGVTQTPRYLIKTRGQQVTLSCSPISGHRSVSWYQQTPGQGLQFLFEYFSETQRNKGNFPGRFSGRQFSNSRSEMNVSTLELGDSALYLCASSLGTSGANVLTFGAGSRLTVL.

This clone was seen only a few times. This chain uses TRBV7-2 with TRBJ1-5; D uncertain. Germline V gives CDR1 SGHTA, CDR2 FQGNSA. Trimming shortened V by 1 base and J by 4 bases, and 5 bases separated the two germline ends. This CDR3 has 13 amino acids. CDR3 residues: CASSLVRNQPQHF. The CDR3 coding sequence is TGTGCCAGCAGCTTAGTCAGAAATCAGCCCCAGCATTTT.

The genes are TRBV28 and TRBJ2-2; TRBD2 aligns across 14 bases. Germline V gene sequence: CDR1 MDHEN, CDR2 SYDVKM. The CDR3 is made up of 16 amino acids. V shed 6 bases, J shed 6 bases, and the junction held 6 bases outside the gene matches. CDR3 DNA sequence: TGTGCCAGCAGACTGGGACTAGCGGGAGACTCCGGGGAGCTGTTTTTT. This codes for CASRLGLAGDSGELFF. The full variable domain, in which reference TRBV28 and TRBJ2-2 provide the parts outside the CDR3, is DVKVTQSSRYLVKRTGEKVFLECVQDMDHENMFWYRQDPGLGLRLIYFSYDVKMKEKGDIPEGYSVSREKKERFSLILESASTNQTSMYLCASRLGLAGDSGELFFGEGSRLTVL.

The chain joins TRBV2 to TRBJ2-2, with D possibly matching TRBD1 (5 bases). CDR3 length: 14 amino acids. The ends were cut back, 2 bases at V and 5 bases at J, with 9 bases in the middle. Per the germline V gene, CDR1 is SNHLY and CDR2 is FYNNEI. This CDR3 reads CASSESKGTGELFF. CDR3 nucleotide sequence: TGTGCCAGCAGTGAATCTAAGGGGACCGGGGAGCTGTTTTTT.

This clone was recorded only once. This sequence joins TRBV6-1 and TRBJ2-7; D gene ambiguous. The CDR3 is 13 residues long. Germline CDR1 MNHNS, CDR2 SASEGT. V lost 0 bases to trimming and J lost 6 bases, with 9 bases between them. The chain's CDR3 is CASSEAKGFEQYF. CDR3 DNA: TGTGCCAGCAGTGAAGCTAAAGGGTTCGAGCAGTACTTC.

This chain connects TRBV7-2 to TRBJ1-5; 11 bases line up with TRBD1. The germline gives CDR1 SGHTA, CDR2 FQGNSA. The CDR3 consists of 15 residues. V shed 4 bases and J 9 bases; nucleotides not matched to a gene: 8. The CDR3 DNA follows: TGTGCCAGCAGCTCAGGACAGGGGGCGTCATGGCCCCAGCATTTT. Residues: CASSSGQGASWPQHF.

This clone was picked up a small number of times. CDR3 region: CASSLGADTQYF. Written as DNA, the CDR3 is TGTGCCAGCAGCTTGGGGGCAGATACGCAGTATTTT. The chain employs TRBV5-6 and TRBJ2-3; D gene uncertain. Trimming removed 0 bases from V and 4 bases from J, with 3 bases in between. The germline V gene encodes CDR1 SGHDT and CDR2 YYEEEE. The CDR3 is 12 amino acids. The variable domain in full, with the rest retrieved from reference TRBV5-6 and TRBJ2-3, is DAGVTQSPTHLIKTRGQQVTLRCSPKSGHDTVSWYQQALGQGPQFIFQYYEEEERQRGNFPDRFSGHQFPNYSSELNVNALLLGDSALYLCASSLGADTQYFGPGTRLTVL.

This chain uses TRBV18 with TRBJ1-5; tentative D call: TRBD1 (5 bases). Trimming took 6 bases from V and 4 from J, leaving 16 bases between them. The CDR3 runs 15 residues. CDR1 KGHSH and CDR2 LQKENI come from the germline V gene. CDR3 region: CASSGSTVANQPQHF. The CDR3 region has the DNA TGTGCCAGCTCGGGGTCGACAGTAGCGAATCAGCCCCAGCATTTT.

This chain links TRBV28 with TRBJ1-2; tentative D call: TRBD1 (5 bases). Trimming removed 6 bases at V and 1 base at J, with 9 bases between. Germline-derived CDR1 and CDR2 are MDHEN and SYDVKM. The CDR3 length is 13 residues. The CDR3 is CASSPTDNYGYTF. Here the CDR3 DNA reads TGTGCCAGCAGCCCGACAGATAACTATGGCTACACCTTC.

V gene TRBV15 combines with J gene TRBJ1-2; D might be TRBD1 (6 bases). Looked up from germline, CDR1 is LNHNV and CDR2 is YYDKDF (reference sequence). V lost 0 bases and J 3 bases, leaving 14 bases between the germline ends. The CDR3 sequence is 16 residues long. The CDR3 sequence: CATSRDQGRGDYGYTF. CDR3 coding DNA: TGTGCCACCAGCAGAGATCAGGGAAGGGGGGACTATGGCTACACCTTC.

V and J are TRBV6-1 and TRBJ2-3, with 7 bases matching TRBD2. V dropped 1 base and J dropped 4; count of bases not matched to a gene: 8. This CDR3 spans 16 amino acids. Per the germline V gene, CDR1 is MNHNS and CDR2 is SASEGT. The CDR3, as DNA: TGTGCCAGCAGTGAAGTGGCGGGAGTCGGGCCAGATACGCAGTATTTT. Translated, it gives CASSEVAGVGPDTQYF.

This chain connects TRBV5-4 to TRBJ2-7, with unresolved D. The V gene lost 0 bases and the J gene lost 9 bases, with 13 bases spanning the gap. Germline CDR1 and CDR2: SGHNT and YYREEE (reference sequence). This CDR3 region has 13 residues. The DNA of the CDR3 is TGTGCCAGCAGCTTGGCCGGAAGGTCTCGGCAGTACTTC. Residues: CASSLAGRSRQYF.

The rearrangement links TRBV28 to TRBJ2-7; the match to TRBD1 covers 7 bases. This CDR3 has 15 amino acids. The V segment lost 6 bases and the J segment 2 bases; nucleotides outside the gene matches: 10. The germline V gene encodes CDR1 MDHEN and CDR2 SYDVKM. CDR3 region: CASRERSGGTYEQYF. In nucleotides, the CDR3 is TGTGCCAGCAGAGAGAGATCAGGGGGAACCTACGAGCAGTACTTC.

The genes are TRBV7-9 and TRBJ2-7; possibly TRBD1 for D (6 bases). Deletions cut 1 base from V and 1 base from J, with 8 bases between. Germline values: CDR1 SEHNR, CDR2 FQNEAQ (reference sequence). The CDR3 is 14 residues long. The CDR3 DNA reads as TGTGCCAGCAGCTTAGAAGGGGGTTCCTACGAGCAGTACTTC. This encodes CASSLEGGSYEQYF. The full variable domain, rest sourced from reference TRBV7-9 and TRBJ2-7, is DTGVSQNPRHKITKRGQNVTFRCDPISEHNRLYWYRQTLGQGPEFLTYFQNEAQLEKSRLLSDRFSAERPKGSFSTLEIQRTEQGDSAMYLCASSLEGGSYEQYFGPGTRLTVT.

This clone has a single count. CDR3 sequence (DNA): TGTGCCAGCACCAGGACAGGGGTCGATGGCTACACCTTC. This translates into CASTRTGVDGYTF. The J gene is TRBJ1-2, the V gene TRBV2, with 9 bases fitting TRBD1. In germline, CDR1 is SNHLY, CDR2 FYNNEI. Trimming at V came to 7 bases and at J to 6 bases, leaving 6 bases not matched to a gene. This CDR3 spans 13 amino acids.

The V gene is TRBV30, the J gene TRBJ2-7; maybe TRBD1 (5 bases). This CDR3 is 14 amino acids long. Germline CDR1 is GTSNPN and CDR2 is SVGIG (reference sequence). V lost 0 bases and J 2 bases, leaving 11 bases between the germline ends. DNA for the CDR3: TGTGCCTGGAGTGTATCCGACAGCCCCTACGAGCAGTACTTC. It codes for CAWSVSDSPYEQYF. The full variable domain, in which reference TRBV30 and TRBJ2-7 provide the parts outside the CDR3, is SQTIHQWPATLVQPVGSPLSLECTVEGTSNPNLYWYRQAAGRGLQLLFYSVGIGQISSEVPQNLSASRPQDRQFILSSKKLLLSDSGFYLCAWSVSDSPYEQYFGPGTRLTVT.

There are a few counts of this clone. The J gene is TRBJ1-2, the V gene TRBV25-1, with TRBD1 matching over 9 bases. Germline V gene lookup returns CDR1 MGHDK and CDR2 SYGVNS. The J segment lost 8 bases and the V segment lost 8 bases, leaving 9 bases of the junction unmatched. The CDR3 is 13 residues long. The chain's CDR3 is CASRDRALEGYTF. The CDR3 DNA is TGTGCCAGCCGGGACAGGGCTTTAGAGGGCTACACCTTC.

The rearrangement uses TRBV7-2 and TRBJ2-7; TRBD2 matches 7 bases. Unmatched junction bases numbered 5, after V lost 2 bases and J lost 7 bases. CDR1 is SGHTA, CDR2 FQGNSA, per germline. The length of the CDR3 is 13 residues. In DNA form, the CDR3 reads TGTGCCAGCAGCTTATTGGGAGGGGTAGAGCAGTACTTC. Encoded protein: CASSLLGGVEQYF.

J is TRBJ2-7 and V is TRBV12-5; possible D gene TRBD2, 5 bases. Germline CDR1 is LGHNT and CDR2 is FRNRAP. V shed 3 bases and J shed 2 bases, with 8 bases lying between them. This CDR3 is 13 amino acids long. CDR3 sequence: CASGFGRAYEQYF. The CDR3 region has the DNA TGTGCTAGTGGTTTCGGGCGGGCCTACGAGCAGTACTTC.

The table lists this clone with a count of one. The V call is TRBV5-1, the J call TRBJ2-5, with D perhaps assigned TRBD1 or TRBD2 (6 bases each). Trimming took 0 bases from V and 4 from J, leaving 16 bases between them. Germline V gene sequence: CDR1 SGHRS, CDR2 YFSETQ. This CDR3 region has 16 residues. The CDR3 region has the DNA TGCGCCAGCAGCTTGGAGACTGGGGGGCTGGGAGAGACCCAGTACTTC. Encoded protein: CASSLETGGLGETQYF.

This clone was seen a single time. V usage is TRBV10-3 and J usage is TRBJ2-6; D ambiguous. V was trimmed by 0 bases and J by 0 bases, leaving 9 bases between them. Germline-derived CDR1 and CDR2 are ENHRY and SYGVKD. The CDR3 is made up of 17 amino acids. Here the CDR3 reads CAISESKVRSGANVLTF. The DNA for the CDR3 is TGTGCCATCAGTGAGTCAAAGGTTCGCTCTGGGGCCAACGTCCTGACTTTC.

The J gene is TRBJ2-7, the V gene TRBV15; D not certain. CDR3 size: 12 residues. The germline V gene encodes CDR1 LNHNV and CDR2 YYDKDF (reference sequence). V shed 4 bases and J shed 6 bases, with 10 bases lying between them. The CDR3 nucleotides are TGTGCCACCAGCATTACTTCACCCGAGCAGTACTTC. Its protein product is CATSITSPEQYF.